Below, 7 T cell receptor beta chains from the same sample are listed, as sequenced in a study of blood T cells in healthy people across ages. Using a J-beta primer mix together with a sample-barcoded 5' primer, a second PCR was run for about 6 to 12 cycles. MiXCR, applied by TCRdb to the 5' RACE reads, yields one record per CDR3 protein. The repertoire holds more than 1,400,000 distinct CDR3 sequences, with around 39% as singletons. Sequences were obtained from blood. The receptors stem from a woman under 30 in good health.

This clonotype was counted only a few times. The rearrangement joins TRBV15 to TRBJ2-5; 15 bases agree with TRBD2. CDR1 and CDR2 (germline): LNHNV, YYDKDF (reference sequence). The CDR3 totals 16 residues. The V gene end was trimmed by 3 bases and the J gene end by 5 bases; junction bases not matched to a gene: 4. The CDR3 sequence: CATSSWTSGRAETQYF. The DNA for the CDR3 is TGTGCCACCAGCAGTTGGACTAGCGGGAGGGCTGAGACCCAGTACTTC.

This clonotype was detected ten times or more. This rearrangement joins TRBV7-9 to TRBJ2-5, with D perhaps TRBD2 (5 bases). The CDR3 loop spans 12 amino acids. V was clipped by 6 bases and J by 5 bases, with 10 bases between them. CDR1 and CDR2 from the germline V gene are SEHNR and FQNEAQ (reference sequence). The CDR3 nucleotides are TGTGCCAGCAGGGGAGTCGGTGAGACCCAGTACTTC. This translates into CASRGVGETQYF.

The chain carries TRBV18 and TRBJ2-5; unclear D gene. The CDR3 has 14 amino acids. Trimming cost V 3 bases and J 11 bases, with 19 bases left between them. CDR1 is KGHSH and CDR2 is LQKENI in the germline V gene. CDR3: CASSPASSRNEQYF. CDR3 in DNA: TGTGCCAGCTCACCCGCTAGTAGCAGGAATGAGCAGTACTTC.

The chain links TRBV20-1 to TRBJ2-3; TRBD2 is a possible D gene (5 bases). This CDR3 is 11 amino acids long. Trimming removed 6 bases from V and 4 bases from J, with 8 bases in between. Germline V gene lookup returns CDR1 DFQATT and CDR2 SNEGSKA (reference sequence). DNA for the CDR3: TGCAGTGCCACGAGGGCAGATACGCAGTATTTT. Its protein product is CSATRADTQYF.

This clonotype was recorded a few times. This sequence joins TRBV5-1 and TRBJ2-3, with 7 bases identical to TRBD2. Germline loops: CDR1 SGHRS, CDR2 YFSETQ. J gave up 5 bases and V 4 bases, and 7 bases lay outside the gene matches. This CDR3 has 14 amino acids. In DNA, the CDR3 is TGCGCCAGCAGCCCAAGGACTAGTAGAGATACGCAGTATTTT. Translation: CASSPRTSRDTQYF.

The chain has TRBV7-2 and TRBJ2-6; 10 bases line up with TRBD2. CDR1 is SGHTA and CDR2 is FQGNSA in the germline V gene. J lost 0 bases, V lost 5 bases, and 10 bases had no gene match. This CDR3 contains 19 residues. The CDR3 sequence: CASSKIGSGGASGANVLTF. The CDR3 nucleotides are TGTGCCAGCAGCAAAATAGGGAGCGGGGGGGCCTCTGGGGCCAACGTCCTGACTTTC. Combining the CDR3 with reference TRBV7-2 and TRBJ2-6 gives the whole variable domain GAGVSQSPSNKVTEKGKDVELRCDPISGHTALYWYRQSLGQGLEFLIYFQGNSAPDKSGLPSDRFSAERTGGSVSTLTIQRTQQEDSAVYLCASSKIGSGGASGANVLTFGAGSRLTVL.

V and J are TRBV27 and TRBJ2-2; 7 bases line up with TRBD1. Germline CDR1 reads MNHEY; CDR2 reads SMNVEV (reference sequence). This CDR3 spans 18 amino acids. Germline trimming cut 0 bases from V and 3 bases from J; bases unmatched to any gene: 10. DNA for the CDR3: TGTGCCAGCAGTTTATCGTCCAGGGGGATCTCCTACACCGGGGAGCTGTTTTTT. Translated: CASSLSSRGISYTGELFF.